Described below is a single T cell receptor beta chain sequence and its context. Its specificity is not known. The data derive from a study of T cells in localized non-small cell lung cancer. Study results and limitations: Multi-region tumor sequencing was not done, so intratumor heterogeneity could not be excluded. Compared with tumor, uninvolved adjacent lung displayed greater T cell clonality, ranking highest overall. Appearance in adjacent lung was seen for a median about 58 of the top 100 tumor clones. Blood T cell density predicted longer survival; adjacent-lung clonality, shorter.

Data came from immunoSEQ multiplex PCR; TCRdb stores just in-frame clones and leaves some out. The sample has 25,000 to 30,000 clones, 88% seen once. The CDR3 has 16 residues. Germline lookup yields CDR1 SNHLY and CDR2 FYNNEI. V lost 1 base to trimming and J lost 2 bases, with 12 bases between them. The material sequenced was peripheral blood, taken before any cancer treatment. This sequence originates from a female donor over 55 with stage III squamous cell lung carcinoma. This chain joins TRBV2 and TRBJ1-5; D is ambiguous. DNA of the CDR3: TGTGCCAGCAGTGAAGAGTCTGGGCTTGGCAATCAGCCCCAGCATTTT. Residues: CASSEESGLGNQPQHF.